The count of the clone carrying this TCR beta chain is one. This sample is part of a study of T cell changes during pregnancy in multiple sclerosis. The method was immunoSEQ multiplex PCR; TCRdb's version includes in-frame clones alone and lacks a portion of them. The sample holds more than 95,000 clones; 93% are singletons and the top ten take almost 1%. The sample in question was peripheral blood, obtained after pregnancy. The source of this sequence is a female donor with multiple sclerosis, enrolled in a pregnancy study.

The CDR3 DNA sequence: TGTGCCAGCAGTGGCCCTTGGGACAGGAATTCCGGAAACACCATATATTTT. As protein: CASSGPWDRNSGNTIYF. J is TRBJ1-3 and V is TRBV25-1; 8 nucleotides line up with TRBD1. With V trimmed by 4 bases and J by 4 bases, 12 bases remained unmatched. Germline-derived CDR1 and CDR2 are MGHDK and SYGVNS. This CDR3 spans 17 amino acids.